A single TCR beta chain is shown here with its context. Sequencing used immunoSEQ multiplex PCR; TCRdb keeps in-frame clones, though not all of them. The data contain some 300,000 clones, just under 90% of them singletons. The data stem from a study of blood T cell repertoires in COVID-19. After removal of 10 bases from V and 13 bases from J, the junction contained 12 bases not matched to a gene. Germline-derived CDR1 and CDR2 are LGHDT and YNNKEL (reference sequence). This CDR3 is built from 12 residues. The sequence was collected from a woman between 50 and 59 years old who had been exposed to COVID-19. This sequence joins TRBV3-1 (or the pseudogene TRBV3-2) and TRBJ2-5, with 10 nucleotides matching TRBD1. Sequencing input: PBMCs or T cells enriched from blood (not recorded which). The CDR3 DNA reads TGTGCCACCTCCGGGACAGGGGCCTATCTGTACTTC. It codes for CATSGTGAYLYF.